This T cell receptor beta chain was recorded in a study of shared clonotypes between healthy human individuals. Germline values: CDR1 SNHLY, CDR2 FYNNEI. V was cut by 4 bases and J by 7 bases, with 11 bases left in between. CDR3 length: 13 amino acids. Of note for this clone: The antigen is unknown.

CD45RO-negative cells were positively selected for CCR7, leaving out terminally differentiated effector memory CD45RA+ cells. Sequenced by immunoSEQ multiplex PCR; TCRdb stores in-frame clones only, minus some. The sample yields over 800,000 clones, 90% to 95% seen once. Study results and limitations: Researchers found naive subsets generally carried larger estimated richness than memory subsets. Sequencing depth was expected to influence donor clonotype sharing.

The sample consisted of naive CD8+ T cells sorted from blood. The V and J genes are TRBV2 and TRBJ2-1; D is ambiguous. This clonotype originated in a man between 25 and 39 years old in good health. The CDR3 nucleotides are TGTGCCAGCAGTGTTGGGCTGATTAATGAGCAGTTCTTC. Its translation: CASSVGLINEQFF.